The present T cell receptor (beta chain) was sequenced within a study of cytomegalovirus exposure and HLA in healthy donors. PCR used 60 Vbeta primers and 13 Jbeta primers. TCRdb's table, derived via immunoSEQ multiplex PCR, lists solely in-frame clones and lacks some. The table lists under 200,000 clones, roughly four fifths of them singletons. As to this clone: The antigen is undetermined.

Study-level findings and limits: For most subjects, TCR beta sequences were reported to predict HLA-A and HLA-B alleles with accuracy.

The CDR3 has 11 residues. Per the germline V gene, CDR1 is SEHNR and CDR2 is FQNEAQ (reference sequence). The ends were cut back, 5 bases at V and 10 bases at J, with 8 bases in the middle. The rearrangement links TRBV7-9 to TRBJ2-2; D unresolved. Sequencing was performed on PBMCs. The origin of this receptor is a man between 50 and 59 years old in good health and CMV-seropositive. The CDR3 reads CASSIIEELFF. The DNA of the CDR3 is TGTGCCAGCAGCATAATAGAGGAGCTGTTTTTT.